This TCR beta chain comes out of a study of STAT5B mutations in CD4+ large granular lymphocyte leukemia. Whole-study findings and limits: About 26% of private leukemic clonotypes occurred rarely in other patients' non-leukemic repertoires.

As concerns this clone: No antigen is known for it.

Generated by immunoSEQ multiplex PCR, the TCRdb table keeps only in-frame clones and is missing some. The repertoire has around 38,000 clones, roughly 87% of them found once; the top ten carry 3.4%. This CDR3 comprises 13 residues. The V end was cut by 0 bases, the J end by 5 bases, with 5 bases between. Germline CDR1 LNHNV, CDR2 YYDKDF (reference sequence). The chain employs TRBV15 and TRBJ1-5; D remains unclear. The material sequenced was CD4+ T cells from blood buffy coats. The sequence derives from a human donor in good health. The CDR3 loop reads CATSRDLDQPQHF. In DNA form, the CDR3 reads TGTGCCACCAGCAGAGATCTTGATCAGCCCCAGCATTTT.